This entry concerns a single T cell receptor beta chain. Produced via immunoSEQ multiplex PCR; TCRdb's table is partial and in-frame only. The top ten hold about 8% of the sample, which has around 160,000 clones, approximately 85% seen once. These data belong to a study of blood T cell repertoires in COVID-19. The V gene lost 3 bases and the J gene lost 3 bases, with 14 bases spanning the gap. This CDR3 has 15 amino acids. Germline V gene sequence: CDR1 SGHTS, CDR2 YDEGEE. The V call is TRBV5-8, the J call TRBJ2-3; D perhaps matches TRBD2 (7 bases). This sequence originates from a woman between 55 and 75 years old with COVID-19, enrolled during active disease. Specimen: peripheral blood. Here the CDR3 reads CASSWGRGKTDTQYF. CDR3 nucleotides: TGTGCCAGCAGCTGGGGGAGGGGGAAAACAGATACGCAGTATTTT.